Listed below are T cell receptor beta chains from one sample, sequenced in a study of T cells in Graves' hyperthyroidism and ophthalmopathy. Each CDR3 protein is one row after TCRdb ran MiXCR on the multiplex PCR reads. The sample includes 250,000 to 300,000 distinct CDR3 sequences, roughly 14% of them seen just once. The sample was blood. These receptors were obtained from a woman in her thirties or forties with Graves' hyperthyroidism that later progressed to Graves' ophthalmopathy. Both conserved end residues are part of each CDR3. Fields, in order: CDR3 protein, V gene, CDR3 length.

CASSVAKRGQAYNEQFF,TRBV9,17
CASSYTSGSPNEQFF,TRBV12-3/TRBV12-4,15
CSAPRTSASEQYF,TRBV20-1,13
CASSQAPGLASYEQFF,TRBV4-1,16
CVSSPRGKDQPQHF,TRBV18,14
CASSEWARTGVYEQYF,TRBV2,16
CASTPAVELFF,TRBV28,11
CSASLDLSRGYTF,TRBV20-1,13
CSAIQRPGKAFF,TRBV20-1,12
CASSQDREITTSGRGNEQFF,TRBV4-1,20
CASSTLSGVQPQHF,TRBV5-6,14
CASSVVPGLAEIITSTDTQYF,TRBV9,21
CSAWTGRKGSPLHF,TRBV20-1,14
CASSLTGTGLFSTDTQYF,TRBV7-9,18
CSARAERSTYEQYF,TRBV20-1,14
CASSLAFKQYF,TRBV12-3/TRBV12-4,11
CASSLRSGQRFTNEQFF,TRBV5-6,17
CAWTQTYEQYF,TRBV30,11
CASSHLPGLVNTGELFF,TRBV7-9,17
CSVQGRDQPQHF,TRBV20-1,12
CASGVSYEQYF,TRBV28,11
CAWSVSPGGRTEAFF,TRBV30,15
CASSPRTRGNTGELFF,TRBV18,16
CASSPGATHDTQYF,TRBV28,14
CASSSQGTGGYEQYF,TRBV2,15
CASSPPGGTPYEQYF,TRBV12-3/TRBV12-4,15
CASSPGPGNNQPQHF,TRBV4-1,15
CASSLSFRERNTGELFF,TRBV7-7,17
CASSYIDEQFF,TRBV28,11
CAIRTGLAGNTGELFF,TRBV2,16
CASSFAGTSGSMQYF,TRBV14,15
CASSLGPGTGGNEQYF,TRBV4-2,16
CAISFDTEAFF,TRBV5-1,11
CASRQTSGPGELFF,TRBV27,14
CAISESKKGGLAGEFSDEQFF,TRBV10-3,21
CASRYIAGGITDTQYF,TRBV6-1,16
CASYSDEQFF,TRBV7-9,10
CASSPRQGWRETQYF,TRBV18,15
CASSESGDTGELFF,TRBV6-1,14
CASSFLGYNQPQHF,TRBV5-6,14
CASSQVFSGSDLGELFF,TRBV4-1,17
CASSLGDYSYEQYF,TRBV4-1,14
CASSQAYGTGLETQYF,TRBV4-1,16
CASSYIGFSTDTQYF,TRBV6-5,15
CASSLAGAGANVLTF,TRBV7-9,15
CASSQTRRGALRVEKLFF,TRBV4-1,18
CASSIGTAGGNEQFF,TRBV19,15
CSASLRLAAYEQYF,TRBV20-1,14
CASSLDGQGNYEQYF,TRBV6-1,15
CASSYSEATNEKLFF,TRBV6-5,15